These 31 T cell receptor beta chains were all obtained from the same sample, sequenced in a study of blood T cell repertoires in COVID-19. Produced via immunoSEQ multiplex PCR; TCRdb's table is partial and in-frame only. The sample yields 60,000 to 85,000 clones, 90% seen once. Sequencing was carried out using peripheral blood. The receptors were gathered from a man aged 45-65 years with acute or convalescent COVID-19.

The chain carries TRBV5-1 and TRBJ2-7; 8 nucleotides line up with TRBD1. V lost 1 base, J lost 3 bases, and 15 bases stayed unmatched. The CDR3 is 18 residues long. Germline V gene data show CDR1 as SGHRS and CDR2 as YFSETQ. CDR3 nucleotide sequence: TGCGCCAGCAGCTTGAGCAGGGGGCTTGACTTAAGTTACTACGAGCAGTACTTC. It yields the protein CASSLSRGLDLSYYEQYF.

The chain combines TRBV5-1 with TRBJ1-2; D remains ambiguous. This CDR3 has 13 residues. Trimming cost V 0 bases and J 9 bases, with 12 bases left between them. CDR1 is SGHRS and CDR2 is YFSETQ in the germline V gene. Here the CDR3 reads CASSLGTGRSYTF. The CDR3 DNA reads TGCGCCAGCAGCTTGGGCACCGGGAGAAGCTACACCTTC.

The V gene is TRBV9, the J gene TRBJ1-3, with TRBD1 as a possible D gene (6 bases). The V end lost 3 bases, the J end lost 2 bases, and 12 bases lay between the germline ends. Germline V gene data show CDR1 as SGDLS and CDR2 as YYNGEE. This CDR3 has 15 amino acids. CDR3 sequence (DNA): TGTGCCAGCAGCGGGGCCGGGACAACTGGAAACACCATATATTTT. Translation gives CASSGAGTTGNTIYF.

The chain links TRBV12-3 or TRBV12-4 to TRBJ1-1, with TRBD1 matching 7 bases. The CDR3 has 12 residues. V lost 5 bases and J lost 10; bases outside the gene matches: 7. The CDR3 loop is CASSDRVGVAFF. The CDR3 DNA reads as TGTGCCAGCAGTGACAGGGTTGGAGTAGCTTTCTTT.

V gene TRBV28 combines with J gene TRBJ1-4; D unresolved. The V end lost 4 bases, the J end lost 5 bases, and 11 bases lay between the germline ends. This CDR3 comprises 14 residues. The germline CDR1 and CDR2 sequences are MDHEN and SYDVKM. The CDR3 is CASSSLFGNEKLFF. The DNA for the CDR3 is TGTGCCAGCAGTTCACTGTTCGGGAATGAAAAACTGTTTTTT. Complete variable domain (other parts from reference TRBV28 and TRBJ1-4): DVKVTQSSRYLVKRTGEKVFLECVQDMDHENMFWYRQDPGLGLRLIYFSYDVKMKEKGDIPEGYSVSREKKERFSLILESASTNQTSMYLCASSSLFGNEKLFFGSGTQLSVL.

V and J are TRBV2 and TRBJ2-7, with 7 bases lining up with TRBD1. V shed 2 bases, J shed 4 bases, and the junction held 5 bases outside the gene matches. The CDR3 consists of 14 residues. From germline, CDR1 is SNHLY and CDR2 FYNNEI. The CDR3 sequence is CASSERGLDYEQYV. CDR3 coding DNA: TGTGCCAGCAGTGAAAGGGGGCTAGATTACGAGCAGTACGTC.

This chain uses TRBV28 with TRBJ1-3; 9 bases fit TRBD1. The J segment lost 2 bases and the V segment lost 5 bases, leaving 4 bases of the junction unmatched. The CDR3 runs 15 residues. Germline loops: CDR1 MDHEN, CDR2 SYDVKM. The CDR3 here is CASSIQGAAGNTIYF. CDR3 nucleotides: TGTGCCAGCAGTATACAGGGGGCGGCTGGAAACACCATATATTTT.

V usage is TRBV19 and J usage is TRBJ1-1, with D hard to call. The ends were cut back, 7 bases at V and 1 base at J, with 19 bases in the middle. Germline CDR1 is LNHDA and CDR2 is SQIVND (reference sequence). The CDR3 runs 16 residues. This CDR3 is CASTTRGSFKNTEAFF. CDR3 nucleotide sequence: TGTGCCAGTACCACCAGAGGTTCTTTTAAGAACACTGAAGCTTTCTTT.

The V call is TRBV28, the J call TRBJ1-1, with unresolved D. Germline V gene data show CDR1 as MDHEN and CDR2 as SYDVKM. V was cut by 2 bases and J by 8 bases, with 15 bases left in between. The CDR3 sequence is 14 residues long. In DNA, the CDR3 is TGTGCCAGCAGTTTAATAGAAAGCGCCTCCGAAGCTTTCTTT. Protein sequence: CASSLIESASEAFF.

This clone appeared a single time. This rearrangement joins TRBV5-1 to TRBJ1-2, with a possible D match to TRBD1 (5 bases). The CDR3 runs 14 residues. Trimming removed 4 bases at V and 7 bases at J, with 17 bases between. Germline V gives CDR1 SGHRS, CDR2 YFSETQ. Written as DNA, the CDR3 is TGCGCCAGCAGCAGAGAGACAGTCCCAGGTGGCTACACCTTC. Encoded protein: CASSRETVPGGYTF.

This clone was detected once. The chain couples TRBV11-1 to TRBJ1-5; 9 bases match TRBD1. J was trimmed by 4 bases and V by 5 bases; bases with no gene match: 3. There are 14 residues in the CDR3. CDR1 is SGHAT, CDR2 FQDESV, per germline (reference sequence). The CDR3 bases are TGTGCCAGCAGCCTGGGACAGGGTAATCAGCCCCAGCATTTT. This sequence encodes CASSLGQGNQPQHF.

On this clone itself: This sample includes further DNA sequences coding for the same CDR3. The chain joins TRBV5-1 to TRBJ2-3; 7 bases line up with TRBD1. With V trimmed by 0 bases and J by 3 bases, 4 bases remained unmatched. CDR1 and CDR2 from the germline V gene are SGHRS and YFSETQ. The CDR3 extends over 15 amino acids. The CDR3 DNA reads TGCGCCAGCAGCTTGGGACAGGGCGGGACAGATACGCAGTATTTT. Translated: CASSLGQGGTDTQYF.

J is TRBJ2-1 and V is TRBV11-2; TRBD2 agrees at 11 bases. Losses at the gene ends were 6 bases for V and 6 bases for J; bases not matched to a gene: 13. CDR1 SGHAT and CDR2 FQNNGV come from the germline V gene. CDR3 length: 17 amino acids. DNA for the CDR3: TGTGCCAGCAGTTTAAGTAGCGGGAGGGATGAGGGCAATGAGCAGTTCTTC. Translating gives CASSLSSGRDEGNEQFF.

V usage is TRBV6-6 and J usage is TRBJ1-5; 8 bases fit TRBD1. The CDR3 runs to 15 residues. After removal of 5 bases from V and 3 bases from J, the junction contained 6 bases not matched to a gene. CDR1 and CDR2 (germline): MNHNY, SVGAGI (reference sequence). The CDR3 loop is CASSEDRDINQPQHF. The CDR3 bases are TGTGCCAGCAGTGAGGACAGGGATATCAATCAGCCCCAGCATTTT.

V gene TRBV15 combines with J gene TRBJ1-3, with D uncertain. Trimming left V 2 bases short and J 2 bases short, with 10 bases between. CDR1 is LNHNV, CDR2 YYDKDF, per germline (reference sequence). The CDR3 length is 15 residues. This chain's CDR3 is CATSRSRGTGNTIYF. In DNA form, the CDR3 reads TGTGCCACCAGCAGAAGCCGAGGGACTGGAAACACCATATATTTT.

The rearrangement uses TRBV3-1 (or the pseudogene TRBV3-2) and TRBJ2-2, with TRBD2 matching over 7 bases. The CDR3 is made up of 16 amino acids. V lost 3 bases, J lost 5 bases, and 9 bases stayed unmatched. Germline V gives CDR1 LGHDT, CDR2 YNNKEL (reference sequence). In nucleotides, the CDR3 is TGTGCCAGCAGCCATCACCCGGGAGGAGGGACCGGGGAGCTGTTTTTT. Translated, it gives CASSHHPGGGTGELFF.

The chain couples TRBV28 to TRBJ1-6, with D tentatively TRBD1 (6 bases). Germline assignment: CDR1 MDHEN and CDR2 SYDVKM. Trimming pared 6 bases from V and 5 bases from J, leaving 14 bases between. The CDR3 sequence is 15 residues long. CDR3 sequence: CASRTPGHDNSPLHF. The CDR3 DNA follows: TGTGCCAGCAGGACTCCGGGACATGATAATTCACCCCTCCACTTT. The complete variable domain, with remaining parts taken from reference TRBV28 and TRBJ1-6, reads DVKVTQSSRYLVKRTGEKVFLECVQDMDHENMFWYRQDPGLGLRLIYFSYDVKMKEKGDIPEGYSVSREKKERFSLILESASTNQTSMYLCASRTPGHDNSPLHFGNGTRLTVT.

This chain uses TRBV28 with TRBJ2-6; TRBD2 agrees at 14 bases. The CDR3 spans 18 residues. Trimming took 4 bases from V and 4 from J; bases not matched to a gene: 6. Germline values: CDR1 MDHEN, CDR2 SYDVKM. CDR3 nucleotides: TGTGCCAGCAGTTGGGGACTAGCGGGAGTAGGCGGGGCCAACGTCCTGACTTTC. Encoded protein: CASSWGLAGVGGANVLTF.

V gene TRBV4-1 combines with J gene TRBJ1-6; no clear D. Germline lookup yields CDR1 MGHRA and CDR2 YSYEKL. The length of the CDR3 is 10 residues. V lost 8 bases to trimming and J lost 9 bases, with 5 bases between them. The DNA for the CDR3 is TGCGCCAGCGGACTTTCACCCCTCCACTTT. Amino acids: CASGLSPLHF.

The V gene is TRBV19, the J gene TRBJ2-7, with D perhaps matching TRBD2 (6 bases). Trimming stripped 5 bases from V and 1 base from J, with 18 bases between. This CDR3 spans 16 amino acids. The germline CDR1 and CDR2 sequences are LNHDA and SQIVND (reference sequence). This CDR3 reads CASSRRPSGQSYEQYF. The CDR3 DNA is TGTGCCAGTAGTCGACGCCCGAGCGGGCAATCCTACGAGCAGTACTTC. The full variable domain, completed using reference TRBV19 and TRBJ2-7, is DGGITQSPKYLFRKEGQNVTLSCEQNLNHDAMYWYRQDPGQGLRLIYYSQIVNDFQKGDIAEGYSVSREKKESFPLTVTSAQKNPTAFYLCASSRRPSGQSYEQYFGPGTRLTVT.

The CDR3 region has the DNA TGTGCCAGCAGCTTGGCTATTGCGGGGTACTCCTACAATGAGCAGTTCTTC. Translating gives CASSLAIAGYSYNEQFF. The chain uses TRBV5-6 and TRBJ2-1; D may be TRBD2 (6 bases). The CDR3 runs to 17 residues. Germline-derived CDR1 and CDR2 are SGHDT and YYEEEE. The ends were cut back, 0 bases at V and 0 bases at J, with 13 bases in the middle.

The rearrangement links TRBV2 to TRBJ2-1, with D unclear. The CDR3 spans 15 residues. The germline CDR1 and CDR2 sequences are SNHLY and FYNNEI. V lost 7 bases to trimming and J lost 4 bases, with 17 bases between them. The CDR3 DNA follows: TGTGCCAGCACCCCAGCGCAAAGTTTATACAATGAGCAGTTCTTC. Its translation: CASTPAQSLYNEQFF.

The V call is TRBV11-3, the J call TRBJ2-1; D is unclear. CDR3 length equals 13 residues. Trimming cost V 5 bases and J 5 bases, with 10 bases left between them. Germline V gene lookup returns CDR1 SGHNT and CDR2 YENEEA. The CDR3 region has the DNA TGTGCCAGCAGCATTACGCAGGACAATGAGCAGTTCTTC. It encodes CASSITQDNEQFF.

This chain uses TRBV28 with TRBJ2-2, with 9 bases that match TRBD1. Germline trimming cut 4 bases from V and 6 bases from J; bases unmatched to any gene: 12. This CDR3 has 17 amino acids. Germline assignment: CDR1 MDHEN and CDR2 SYDVKM. The CDR3 DNA is TGTGCCAGCAGTTCCTCCGGGACAGGGAGATCTTCCGGGGAGCTGTTTTTT. Amino acid sequence: CASSSSGTGRSSGELFF.

The chain recombines TRBV10-3 with TRBJ1-3, with D unclear. The germline V gene encodes CDR1 ENHRY and CDR2 SYGVKD. V was cut by 7 bases and J by 6 bases, with 13 bases left in between. CDR3 length: 13 amino acids. The CDR3 sequence is CAINRRNENTIYF. In nucleotides, the CDR3 is TGTGCCATCAACCGGCGGAACGAAAACACCATATATTTT.

The table lists this clone with a count of one. This chain uses TRBV3-1 (or the pseudogene TRBV3-2) with TRBJ2-2; D is possibly TRBD2 (6 bases). Germline CDR1 reads LGHDT; CDR2 reads YNNKEL (reference sequence). Trimming left V 5 bases short and J 1 base short, with 20 bases between. The CDR3 contains 18 residues. For the CDR3, the DNA is TGTGCCAGCAGCGTTCCAGGTACGTGGGAGGTGAACACCGGGGAGCTGTTTTTT. It yields the protein CASSVPGTWEVNTGELFF.

This CDR3 is CASSLVVGTERGLSGEQYV. The CDR3 DNA sequence: TGTGCCAGCAGCTTAGTTGTGGGAACGGAGCGGGGGCTCTCCGGGGAGCAGTACGTC. V gene TRBV7-8 combines with J gene TRBJ2-7; 8 nucleotides match TRBD2. The CDR3 contains 19 residues. Per the germline V gene, CDR1 is SGHVS and CDR2 is FQNEAQ. V gave up 1 base and J gave up 7 bases; unmatched junction bases: 21.

CDR3 DNA: TGTGCCAGCAGTCACCTGATCAGTCTTAACTATGGCTACACCTTC. Translation gives CASSHLISLNYGYTF. The V gene is TRBV6-5, the J gene TRBJ1-2; D call uncertain. The germline V and J ends were trimmed by 5 bases and 1 base, with 14 bases remaining between them. The CDR3 totals 15 residues. The germline gives CDR1 MNHEY, CDR2 SVGAGI.

This clone was seen a single time. Here the CDR3 DNA reads TGTGCCAGCAGCTTAACGGAGACAGGGAGCGGCTACACCTTC. Amino acids: CASSLTETGSGYTF. The rearrangement uses TRBV7-3 and TRBJ1-2; 7 bases align to TRBD1. Germline assignment: CDR1 SGHTA and CDR2 FQGTGA. The CDR3 consists of 14 residues. The J segment lost 8 bases and the V segment lost 0 bases, leaving 6 bases of the junction unmatched.

The rearrangement links TRBV24-1 to TRBJ2-1; weak D call: TRBD1 (5 bases). In germline, CDR1 is KGHDR, CDR2 SFDVKD. V was shortened by 2 bases and J by 10 bases, with 11 bases between the two germline ends. The CDR3 has 13 amino acids. The CDR3 protein is CATSDSPQGEQFF. DNA of the CDR3: TGTGCCACCAGTGATTCCCCTCAGGGCGAGCAGTTCTTC.

The J gene is TRBJ1-6, the V gene TRBV7-9; tentatively, D is TRBD1 (5 bases). The CDR3 has 14 residues. Trimming cost V 5 bases and J 1 base, with 6 bases left between them. Germline V gene sequence: CDR1 SEHNR, CDR2 FQNEAQ (reference sequence). The CDR3 loop is CASSAGSYNSPLHF. The CDR3 DNA reads TGTGCCAGCAGCGCAGGGTCCTATAATTCACCCCTCCACTTT.